This record covers a single T cell receptor (beta chain). Its antigen is unidentified. The sample belongs to a study of T cell clonotyping in hematopoietic cell transplantation. General study results and limits: Pathologically expanded recipient clonotypes increased progressively from day 30 to day 180 as diversity fell. CD4 and CD8 repertoire contributions could not be separated without sorting. Few recipient clonotypes overlapped donors; over 97% were de novo at given depth. Higher Inverse Simpson Index values in graft donor and pretransplant recipient predicted broader posttransplant TCR diversity.

TCRdb keeps only in-frame clones here, not all; method: immunoSEQ multiplex PCR. Of some 8,400 clones listed, about 89% were seen once; the top ten hold approximately 4.2%. The germline gives CDR1 MDHEN, CDR2 SYDVKM. The CDR3 is made up of 14 amino acids. Trimming pared 7 bases from V and 1 base from J, leaving 12 bases between. This sequence was found in a male patient between 60 and 69 years old who had an allogeneic stem cell transplant from a related donor, so the T cells may come from the graft donor. Some clones in this sample may be carry-over from other donors' samples. The genes are TRBV28 and TRBJ2-3; perhaps TRBD2 as D (6 bases). The sequenced sample was peripheral blood mononuclear cells, obtained at the time of graft-versus-host disease after allogeneic stem cell transplant. CDR3 sequence: CASTEPGGTDTQYF. The CDR3 DNA reads TGTGCCAGCACTGAGCCGGGGGGCACAGATACGCAGTATTTT.